This T cell receptor beta chain was obtained from a study of T cells in localized non-small cell lung cancer (dated by TCRdb to about 2020). General notes on the study: Comparing tumors with uninvolved tumor-adjacent lungs, the study looked at the T cell repertoires of around 250 patients with early-stage NSCLC. NSCLC patients had a mean age of around 61 years, and more than 120 were male and around 99 female. All 240 or so NSCLC patients in the cohort were treatment-naive and had localized lung tumors that were resected. The full study reports these points: Multi-region tumor sequencing was not performed, so intratumor heterogeneity could not be excluded. Higher blood T cell density associated with longer overall survival, while higher adjacent-lung clonality associated with shorter survival. Of the top 100 tumor clones, a median of roughly 53 were detected in paired uninvolved adjacent lung; 28 were also among that lung's top 100. The highest T cell clonality was observed in uninvolved tumor-adjacent lung, where clonality exceeded that of tumor, suggesting that antigenic responses were more focused in uninvolved tumor-adjacent lung. Since the design was exploratory, TCR variables were selected using unadjusted p-values with no false-discovery rate correction.

At diagnosis, tumor, uninvolved tumor-adjacent lung and peripheral blood were collected and then preserved as a mix of FFPE and fresh-frozen material. Blood samples were analyzed as peripheral blood mononuclear cells for TCR repertoire profiling. As concerns this clone: Its specific antigen is unknown. Per-base quality was not reported, and no clone a single base away is much larger than it.

From the cysteine up to the phenylalanine, the CDR3 has a length of 13 residues. The kept DNA is CDR3 alone, 39 bases in frame from the first base. V is reduced by 0 bases and J by 11 bases, leaving a spacing of 8 bases between them. The germline V gene (reference sequence) yields LNHNV for CDR1 and YYDKDF for CDR2. TCR beta CDR3 regions were sequenced from DNA using the immunoSEQ Assay. Concerning the study's data processing: To compute T cell density, TCR beta template counts were normalized to usable DNA, which was estimated by amplifying housekeeping genes. The preseqR package was used to estimate richness by extrapolating to 400,000 templates for PBMC samples and to 120,000 templates for tissue samples. Clonality was taken to be one minus Pielou's evenness. Tissue-enriched TCRs were identified through differential abundance testing performed on productive amino-acid clonotypes, with a minimum total count of 5 and an alpha of 0.1. The Jaccard Index and the Morisita Overlap Index were used to measure how much the repertoires overlapped between compartments. GLIPH grouped TCR beta CDR3s together with public tetramer-defined viral CDR3s, and a viral motif had to include at least three viral sequences and show V-gene enrichment. TCRdb took this table from immuneACCESS and kept in-frame rearrangements with V and J called. Such tables lack part of the clones; where checked against another copy, unresolved V genes explain under half of the gap, and the rest is unexplained. The V and J calls and clone size come from that table; D and trimming were worked out from the DNA. Present in this sample are about 33,000 clones, roughly 90% of which were seen just once. The leading ten clones occupy roughly 4.5% of the sample.

Here the sequenced sample was peripheral blood, taken before any cancer treatment. This sequence was found in a man aged 35 to 70 with stage I lung adenocarcinoma. The sequence joins TRBV15 to TRBJ1-6; the D gene cannot be resolved reliably. DNA sequence: TGTGCCACCAGCAGAGATCAATCTGCACCCCTCCACTTT. It encodes CATSRDQSAPLHF.